This TCR beta chain was sequenced in a study of control samples from healthy donors and cancer patients. The assay was immunoSEQ multiplex PCR, and TCRdb's table has in-frame clones only and misses some. The sample records about 57,000 clones, about 91% being singletons. What was sequenced was PBMCs. This sequence originates from a man aged 25-45 years with colorectal cancer.

In DNA, the CDR3 is TGTGCCACCAGTTCACCGGGACTAGCGAACTCCTACAATGAGCAGTTCTTC. Translation gives CATSSPGLANSYNEQFF. This chain links TRBV24-1 with TRBJ2-1, with 10 bases matching TRBD2. The V gene end was trimmed by 6 bases and the J gene end by 0 bases; junction bases not matched to a gene: 7. The CDR3 loop spans 17 amino acids. Germline values: CDR1 KGHDR, CDR2 SFDVKD.